This T cell receptor (beta chain) was profiled in a study of post-analysis software for immune sequencing data. Study in general: As for disease course, relapsing-remitting, secondary progressive and progressive-relapsing multiple sclerosis were all included.

This clonotype was counted at least ten times. The antigen is unknown. The TCR beta cDNA libraries carried unique molecular identifiers. Yield was 500,000 to 600,000 cDNA molecules from approximately 0.91 to 9.4 million T cells. TCRdb itself ran the PCR reads through MiXCR, one entry per CDR3 protein. In the table there are around 200,000 distinct CDR3 sequences, approximately 28% of which are singletons. Broader study findings: Controls had significantly higher normalized Chao1 diversity than multiple sclerosis patients. Batch-matched samples strongly co-clustered by F measure.

The TCR comes from a girl between 2 and 17 years old with multiple sclerosis. Sequencing was performed on blood.

The CDR3 DNA is TGTGCCAGCAGCCCGGTAGCGGGAGTTATAAATGAGCAGTTCTTC. This encodes CASSPVAGVINEQFF. The chain joins TRBV7-9 to TRBJ2-1; TRBD2 matches at 9 bases. The germline V gene encodes CDR1 SEHNR and CDR2 FQNEAQ (reference sequence). Germline trimming cut 5 bases from V and 7 bases from J; bases unmatched to any gene: 9. The CDR3 length is 15 residues.